The following is a TCR beta chain sequence with its context. The sample is drawn from a study of T-cell reconstitution after alpha-beta-depleted transplantation in children. Preparation of the TCRbeta library was carried out with unique molecular identifiers. TCRdb ran MiXCR on the PCR reads and lists one entry per CDR3 protein. The data hold 330,000 or so distinct CDR3 sequences, with 9% to 12% observed a single time. The V gene's germline CDR1 is SGHRS and CDR2 YFSETQ. The CDR3 covers 16 residues. Losses at the gene ends were 4 bases for V and 5 bases for J; bases not matched to a gene: 10. This chain joins TRBV5-1 and TRBJ2-1; 9 bases are a match to TRBD1. This clonotype was obtained from a human donor who donated a stem cell graft to a child with acute lymphoblastic leukemia. This specimen was PBMCs from the stem cell graft donor, taken from the stem cell graft. The CDR3 sequence is CASSRRTDRGDNEQFF. The CDR3, as DNA: TGCGCCAGCAGCCGCCGGACGGACAGGGGAGACAATGAGCAGTTCTTC.